This T cell receptor beta chain was observed in a study of blood T cell repertoires in COVID-19. Study-level background: Italy, Spain and the United States were the sources of the convalescent and acute COVID-19 samples. T cells, B-cell-depleted T cells, or PBMCs supplied cDNA or gDNA.

As processed by the authors: Researchers report that nucleated cell counts were estimated from reference gene primer amplification. Profiling relied on immunoSEQ multiplex PCR, and the TCRdb table lists in-frame clones only, not all of them. That table gives V, J and clone size, and the DNA gave D and trimming. The table shows 65,000 to 90,000 clones, with 82% occurring only once. This CDR3 has 13 amino acids. The germline gives CDR1 LNHDA, CDR2 SQIVND (reference sequence). The junction had 7 bases not matched to a gene; V was cut back by 9 bases and J by 6 bases. The rearrangement links TRBV19 to TRBJ1-2, with 10 bases matching TRBD1. The sequenced sample was peripheral blood. The TCR sequence derives from a woman aged 60 to 75 with acute or convalescent COVID-19. The CDR3 nucleotides read TGTGCCAGCCGACAGGGGGCATCTAATGGCTACACCTTC. Its translation: CASRQGASNGYTF.